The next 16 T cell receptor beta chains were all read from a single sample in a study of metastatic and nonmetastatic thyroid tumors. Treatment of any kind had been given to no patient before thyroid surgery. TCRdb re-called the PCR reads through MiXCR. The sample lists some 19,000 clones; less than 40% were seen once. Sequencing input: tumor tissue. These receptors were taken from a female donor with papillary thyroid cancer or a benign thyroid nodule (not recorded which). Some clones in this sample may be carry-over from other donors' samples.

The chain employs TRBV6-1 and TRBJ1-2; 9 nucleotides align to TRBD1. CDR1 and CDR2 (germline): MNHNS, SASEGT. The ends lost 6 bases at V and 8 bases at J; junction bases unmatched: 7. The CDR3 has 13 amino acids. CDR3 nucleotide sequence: TGTGCCAGCAGACGGGACAGGGTAGAGGGCTACACCTTC. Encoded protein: CASRRDRVEGYTF.

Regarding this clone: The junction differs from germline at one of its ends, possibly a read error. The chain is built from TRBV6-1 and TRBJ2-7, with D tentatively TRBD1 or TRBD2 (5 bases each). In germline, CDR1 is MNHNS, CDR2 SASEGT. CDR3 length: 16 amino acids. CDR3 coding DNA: TGTGCCAGCAGTGATTTTGAGGGGTGGACCTCCTACGAGCGGTACTTC. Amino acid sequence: CASSDFEGWTSYERYF.

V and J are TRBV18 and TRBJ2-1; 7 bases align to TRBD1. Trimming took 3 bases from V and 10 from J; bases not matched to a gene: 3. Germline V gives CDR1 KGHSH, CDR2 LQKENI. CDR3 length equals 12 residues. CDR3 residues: CASSPTGAEQFF. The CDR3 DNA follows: TGTGCCAGCTCACCTACAGGGGCCGAGCAGTTCTTC.

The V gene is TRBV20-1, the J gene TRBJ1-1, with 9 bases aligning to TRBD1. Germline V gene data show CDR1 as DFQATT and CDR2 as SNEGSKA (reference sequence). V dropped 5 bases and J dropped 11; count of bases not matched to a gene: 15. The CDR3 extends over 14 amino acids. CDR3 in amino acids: CSARPRDREHWAFF. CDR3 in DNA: TGCAGTGCTCGACCCCGGGACAGGGAACATTGGGCTTTCTTT.

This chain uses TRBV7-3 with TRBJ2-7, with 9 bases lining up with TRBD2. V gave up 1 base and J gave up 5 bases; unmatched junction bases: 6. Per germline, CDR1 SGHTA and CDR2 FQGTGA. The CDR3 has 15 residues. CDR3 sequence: CASSLSASGKNEQYF. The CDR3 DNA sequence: TGTGCCAGCAGCTTAAGTGCTAGCGGGAAAAACGAGCAGTACTTC.

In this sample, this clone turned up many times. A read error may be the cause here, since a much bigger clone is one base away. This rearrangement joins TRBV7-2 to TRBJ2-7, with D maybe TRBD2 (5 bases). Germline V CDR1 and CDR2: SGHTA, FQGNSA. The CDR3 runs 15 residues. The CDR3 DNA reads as TGTGCCAGCAGCAAAGAGAGAGGGAGAACCTACGAGAAGTACTTC. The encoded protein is CASSKERGRTYEKYF.

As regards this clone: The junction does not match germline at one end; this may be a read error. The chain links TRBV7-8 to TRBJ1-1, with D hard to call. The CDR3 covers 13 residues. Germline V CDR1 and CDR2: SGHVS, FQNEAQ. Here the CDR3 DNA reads TGTGCAAGTATTTCAGGAACGAACACTGAAGCTGTCTTT. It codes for CASISGTNTEAVF.

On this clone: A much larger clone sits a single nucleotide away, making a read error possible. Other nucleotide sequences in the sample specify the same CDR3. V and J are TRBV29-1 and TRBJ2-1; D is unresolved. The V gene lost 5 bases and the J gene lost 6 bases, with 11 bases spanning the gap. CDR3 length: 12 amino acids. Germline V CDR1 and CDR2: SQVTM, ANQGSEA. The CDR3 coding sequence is TGCAGCGTTCCCACGGCGACCAATGAGCAGTTCTTC. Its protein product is CSVPTATNEQFF.

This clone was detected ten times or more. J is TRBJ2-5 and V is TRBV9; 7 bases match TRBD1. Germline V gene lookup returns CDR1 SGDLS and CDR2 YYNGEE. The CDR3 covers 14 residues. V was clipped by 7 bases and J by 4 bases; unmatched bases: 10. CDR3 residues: CASSGTELGETQYF. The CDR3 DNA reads TGTGCCAGCTCCGGGACAGAATTGGGAGAGACCCAGTACTTC.

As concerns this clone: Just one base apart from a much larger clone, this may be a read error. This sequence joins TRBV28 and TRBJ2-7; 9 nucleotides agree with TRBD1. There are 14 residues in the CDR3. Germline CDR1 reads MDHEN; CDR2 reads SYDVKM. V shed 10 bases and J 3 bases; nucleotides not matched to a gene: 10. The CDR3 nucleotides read TGTGCCAACAACGGACAGGGGCAGGGCTACGAGCAGTACTTC. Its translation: CANNGQGQGYEQYF.

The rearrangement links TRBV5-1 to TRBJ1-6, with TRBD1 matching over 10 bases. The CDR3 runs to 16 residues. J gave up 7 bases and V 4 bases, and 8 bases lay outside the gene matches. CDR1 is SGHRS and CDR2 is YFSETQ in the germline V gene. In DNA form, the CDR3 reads TGCGCCAGCAGCAGCAGACCGGGACAGGGGAATTCACCCCTCCACTTT. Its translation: CASSSRPGQGNSPLHF.

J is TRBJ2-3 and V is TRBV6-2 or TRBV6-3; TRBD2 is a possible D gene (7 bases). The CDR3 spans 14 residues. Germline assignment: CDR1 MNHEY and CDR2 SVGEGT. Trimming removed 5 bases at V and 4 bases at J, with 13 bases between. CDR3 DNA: TGTGCCAGCAGTCCCGGAGGGGGGGCAGATACGCAGTATTTT. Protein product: CASSPGGGADTQYF.

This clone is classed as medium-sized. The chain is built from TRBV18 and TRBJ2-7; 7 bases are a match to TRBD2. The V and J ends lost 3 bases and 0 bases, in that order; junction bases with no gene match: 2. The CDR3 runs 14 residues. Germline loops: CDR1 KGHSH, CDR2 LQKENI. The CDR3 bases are TGTGCCAGCTCACCCAGCGGGGTCTCCTACGAGCAGTACTTC. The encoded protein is CASSPSGVSYEQYF.

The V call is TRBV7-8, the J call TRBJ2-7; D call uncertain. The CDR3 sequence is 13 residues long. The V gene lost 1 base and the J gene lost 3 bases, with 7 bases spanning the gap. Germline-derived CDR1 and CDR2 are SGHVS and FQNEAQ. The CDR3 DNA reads TGTGCCAGCAGCTTAGTAGCCCACTACGAGCAGTACTTC. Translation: CASSLVAHYEQYF. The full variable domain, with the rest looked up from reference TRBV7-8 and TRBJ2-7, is GAGVSQSPRYKVAKRGQDVALRCDPISGHVSLFWYQQALGQGPEFLTYFQNEAQLDKSGLPSDRFFAERPEGSVSTLKIQRTQQEDSAVYLCASSLVAHYEQYFGPGTRLTVT.

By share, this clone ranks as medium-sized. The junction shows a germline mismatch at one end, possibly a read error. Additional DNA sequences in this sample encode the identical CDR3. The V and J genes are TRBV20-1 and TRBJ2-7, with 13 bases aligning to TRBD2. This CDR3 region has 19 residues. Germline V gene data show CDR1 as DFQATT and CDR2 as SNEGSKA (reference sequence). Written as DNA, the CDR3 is TGCAGTGCTAGCAAACCCGGGACTAGCGGGACGAGATTGACCTACGAGCAATACTTC. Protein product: CSASKPGTSGTRLTYEQYF.

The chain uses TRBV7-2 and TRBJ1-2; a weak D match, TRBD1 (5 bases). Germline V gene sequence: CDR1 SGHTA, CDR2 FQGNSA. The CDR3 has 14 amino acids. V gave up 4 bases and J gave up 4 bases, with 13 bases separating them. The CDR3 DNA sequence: TGTGCCAGCAGCTCCTCCGGGGGGATCTATGGCTACACCTTC. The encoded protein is CASSSSGGIYGYTF.